The clone carrying this T cell receptor (beta chain) was observed a handful of times. The antigen is undetermined. The sample comes from a study of T cells after yellow fever vaccination. Background on the study: SMART-Seq v4 Ultra Low Input served to prepare low-cell-number fractions. Study results and limitations: A small proportion of clonotypes was detected in both the CD4 and CD8 compartments. By day 5 rather than day 15, the secondary response had peaked, though it was weaker.

TCRdb re-called the 5' RACE reads through MiXCR, storing one row per CDR3 protein. The sample holds approximately 330,000 distinct CDR3 sequences, about 4% seen once. The starting material was PBMCs, obtained 5 days after the yellow fever booster vaccination. The receptor comes from a man aged 18-30 years who received the YFV17D yellow fever vaccine.

For the CDR3, the DNA is TGTGCCAGCAGCTTAGATGCCGGGGCAAGCACAGATACGCAGTATTTT. Amino acid sequence: CASSLDAGASTDTQYF. This chain uses TRBV7-2 with TRBJ2-3; D is tentatively TRBD1 or TRBD2 (5 bases each). V was trimmed by 1 base and J by 0 bases, leaving 11 bases between them. Germline V gene data show CDR1 as SGHTA and CDR2 as FQGNSA. This CDR3 is built from 16 residues.